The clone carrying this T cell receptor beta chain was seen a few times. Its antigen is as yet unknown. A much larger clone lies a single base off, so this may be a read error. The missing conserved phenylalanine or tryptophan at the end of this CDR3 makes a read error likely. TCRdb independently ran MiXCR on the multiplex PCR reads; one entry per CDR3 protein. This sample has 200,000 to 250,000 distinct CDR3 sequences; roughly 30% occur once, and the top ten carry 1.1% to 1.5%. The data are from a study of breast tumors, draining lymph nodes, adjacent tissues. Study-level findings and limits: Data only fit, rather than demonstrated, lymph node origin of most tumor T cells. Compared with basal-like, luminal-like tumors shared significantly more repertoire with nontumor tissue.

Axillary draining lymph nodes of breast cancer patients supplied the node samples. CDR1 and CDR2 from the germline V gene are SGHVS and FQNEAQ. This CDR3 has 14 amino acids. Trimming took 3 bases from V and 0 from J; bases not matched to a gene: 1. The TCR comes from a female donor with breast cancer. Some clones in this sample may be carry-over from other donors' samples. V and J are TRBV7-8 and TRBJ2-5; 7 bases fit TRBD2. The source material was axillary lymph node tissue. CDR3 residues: CASSLGGDQETQYL. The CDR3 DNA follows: TGTGCCAGCAGCTTGGGGGGGGACCAAGAGACCCAGTACCTC.